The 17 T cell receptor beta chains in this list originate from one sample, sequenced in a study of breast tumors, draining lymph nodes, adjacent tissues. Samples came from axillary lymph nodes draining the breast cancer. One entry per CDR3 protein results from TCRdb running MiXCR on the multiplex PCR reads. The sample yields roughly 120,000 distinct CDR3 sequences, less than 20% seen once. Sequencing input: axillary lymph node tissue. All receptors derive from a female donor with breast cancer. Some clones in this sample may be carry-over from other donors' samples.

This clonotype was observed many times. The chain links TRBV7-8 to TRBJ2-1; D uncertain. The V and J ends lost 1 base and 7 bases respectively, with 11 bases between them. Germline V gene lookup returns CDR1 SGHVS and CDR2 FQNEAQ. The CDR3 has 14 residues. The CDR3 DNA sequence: TGTGCCAGCAGCTTAGATTCGGCTACGAATGAGCAGTTCTTC. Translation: CASSLDSATNEQFF.

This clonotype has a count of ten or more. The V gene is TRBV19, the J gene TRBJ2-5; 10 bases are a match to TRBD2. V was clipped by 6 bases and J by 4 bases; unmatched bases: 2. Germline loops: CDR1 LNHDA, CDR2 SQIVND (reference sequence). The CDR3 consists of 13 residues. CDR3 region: CASRSSGGETQYF. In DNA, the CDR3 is TGTGCCAGTAGATCTAGCGGGGGAGAGACCCAGTACTTC.

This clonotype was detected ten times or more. CDR3 residues: CASSQGGANVLTF. In DNA, the CDR3 is TGTGCCAGCAGCCAAGGTGGGGCCAACGTCCTGACTTTC. The chain employs TRBV3-1 and TRBJ2-6; unclear D gene. The germline V and J ends were trimmed by 1 base and 3 bases, with 1 base remaining between them. The CDR3 is 13 residues long. Germline V lookup: CDR1 LGHDT, CDR2 YNNKEL (reference sequence).

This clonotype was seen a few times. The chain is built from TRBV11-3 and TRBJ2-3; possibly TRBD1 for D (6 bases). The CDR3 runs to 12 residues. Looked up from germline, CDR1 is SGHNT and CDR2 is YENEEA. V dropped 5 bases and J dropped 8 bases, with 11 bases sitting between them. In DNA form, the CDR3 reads TGTGCCAGCAGCCCAGGGACACCTACGCAGTATTTT. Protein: CASSPGTPTQYF. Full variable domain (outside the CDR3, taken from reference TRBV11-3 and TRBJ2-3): EAGVVQSPRYKIIEKKQPVAFWCNPISGHNTLYWYLQNLGQGPELLIRYENEEAVDDSQLPKDRFSAERLKGVDSTLKIQPAELGDSAVYLCASSPGTPTQYFGPGTRLTVL.

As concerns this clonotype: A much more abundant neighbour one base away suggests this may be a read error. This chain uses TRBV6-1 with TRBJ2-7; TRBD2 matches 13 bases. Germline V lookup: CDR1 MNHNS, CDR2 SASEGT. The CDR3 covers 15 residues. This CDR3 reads CASGEGLAGVSEQYF. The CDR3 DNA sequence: TGTGCCAGCGGTGAAGGACTAGCGGGAGTCTCAGAGCAGTACTTC.

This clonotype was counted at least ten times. The CDR3 sequence: CAWSILRSGNTIYF. DNA of the CDR3: TGTGCCTGGAGTATCCTCCGCTCTGGAAACACCATATATTTT. This chain links TRBV30 with TRBJ1-3; the D is unclear. Germline V CDR1 and CDR2: GTSNPN, SVGIG (reference sequence). The germline V and J ends were trimmed by 2 bases and 0 bases, with 8 bases remaining between them. The CDR3 runs 14 residues.

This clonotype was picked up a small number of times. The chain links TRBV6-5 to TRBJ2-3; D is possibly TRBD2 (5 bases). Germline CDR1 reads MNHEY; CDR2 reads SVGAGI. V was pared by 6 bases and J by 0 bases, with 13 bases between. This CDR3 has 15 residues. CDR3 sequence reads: CASRSWTRSTDTQYF. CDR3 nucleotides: TGTGCCAGCAGATCCTGGACTCGAAGCACAGATACGCAGTATTTT.

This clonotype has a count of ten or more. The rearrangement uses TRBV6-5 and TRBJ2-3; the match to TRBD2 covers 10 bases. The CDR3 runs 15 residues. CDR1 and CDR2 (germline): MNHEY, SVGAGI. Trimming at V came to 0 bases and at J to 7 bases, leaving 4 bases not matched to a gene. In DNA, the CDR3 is TGTGCCAGCAGTTACTCGAATAGCGGGAGGTATACGCAGTATTTT. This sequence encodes CASSYSNSGRYTQYF.

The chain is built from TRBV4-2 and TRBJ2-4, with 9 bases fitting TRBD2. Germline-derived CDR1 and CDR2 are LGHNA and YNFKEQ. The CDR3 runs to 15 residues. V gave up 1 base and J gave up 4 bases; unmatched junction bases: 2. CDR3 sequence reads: CASSQVTSGKNIQYF. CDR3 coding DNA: TGTGCCAGCAGCCAAGTCACTAGCGGGAAAAACATTCAGTACTTC.

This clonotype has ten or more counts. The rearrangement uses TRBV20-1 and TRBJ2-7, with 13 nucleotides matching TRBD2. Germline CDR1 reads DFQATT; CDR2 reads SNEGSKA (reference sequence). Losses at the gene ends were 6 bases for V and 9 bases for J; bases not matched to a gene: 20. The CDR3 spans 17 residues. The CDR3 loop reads CSAPGTSGTSSPRAQYF. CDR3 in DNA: TGCAGTGCCCCTGGGACTAGCGGGACCTCATCACCTCGAGCGCAGTACTTC.

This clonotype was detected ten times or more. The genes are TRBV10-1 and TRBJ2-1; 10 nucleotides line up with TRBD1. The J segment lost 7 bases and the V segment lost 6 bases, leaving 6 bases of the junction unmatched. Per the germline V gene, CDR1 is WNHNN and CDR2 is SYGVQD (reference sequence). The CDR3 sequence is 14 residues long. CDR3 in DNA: TGCGCCAGCAGGCCGGGACAGGGGTCAAATGAGCAGTTCTTC. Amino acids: CASRPGQGSNEQFF.

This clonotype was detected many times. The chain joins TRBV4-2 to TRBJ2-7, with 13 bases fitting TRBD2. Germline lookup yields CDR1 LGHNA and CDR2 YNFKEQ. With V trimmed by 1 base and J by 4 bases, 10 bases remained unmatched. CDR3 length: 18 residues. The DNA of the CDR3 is TGTGCCAGCAGCCAAGTATATAAAGAACTAGCGGGAGGGTACGAGCAGTACTTC. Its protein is CASSQVYKELAGGYEQYF.

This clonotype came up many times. The DNA of the CDR3 is TGTGCCAGCATTGGCCGGACAGGGGCAGATACGCAGTATTTT. This encodes CASIGRTGADTQYF. The chain recombines TRBV2 with TRBJ2-3; TRBD1 matches at 9 bases. Trimming removed 7 bases from V and 4 bases from J; junction bases left unmatched: 6. This CDR3 has 14 residues. CDR1 and CDR2 from the germline V gene are SNHLY and FYNNEI.

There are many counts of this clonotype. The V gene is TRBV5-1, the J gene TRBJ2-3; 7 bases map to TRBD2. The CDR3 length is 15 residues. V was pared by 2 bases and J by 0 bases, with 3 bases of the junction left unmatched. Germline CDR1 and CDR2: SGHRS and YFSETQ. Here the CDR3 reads CASSLPSGSTDTQYF. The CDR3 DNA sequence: TGCGCCAGCAGCTTACCTAGCGGAAGCACAGATACGCAGTATTTT. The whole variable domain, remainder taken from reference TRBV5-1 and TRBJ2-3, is KAGVTQTPRYLIKTRGQQVTLSCSPISGHRSVSWYQQTPGQGLQFLFEYFSETQRNKGNFPGRFSGRQFSNSRSEMNVSTLELGDSALYLCASSLPSGSTDTQYFGPGTRLTVL.

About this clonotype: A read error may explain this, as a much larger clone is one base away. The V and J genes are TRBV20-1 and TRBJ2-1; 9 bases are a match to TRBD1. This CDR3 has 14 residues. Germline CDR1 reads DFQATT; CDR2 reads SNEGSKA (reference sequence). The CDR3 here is CGARPGQGFDEQFF. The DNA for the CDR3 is TGCGGTGCTAGGCCGGGACAGGGATTTGATGAGCAGTTCTTC.

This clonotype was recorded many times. CDR3: CASSPSGRNNEQFF. DNA of the CDR3: TGTGCCAGCAGCCCTAGCGGGAGGAATAATGAGCAGTTCTTC. The chain carries TRBV7-8 and TRBJ2-1; 11 nucleotides line up with TRBD2. The CDR3 has 14 residues. V shed 5 bases and J 7 bases; nucleotides not matched to a gene: 4. Germline V CDR1 and CDR2: SGHVS, FQNEAQ.

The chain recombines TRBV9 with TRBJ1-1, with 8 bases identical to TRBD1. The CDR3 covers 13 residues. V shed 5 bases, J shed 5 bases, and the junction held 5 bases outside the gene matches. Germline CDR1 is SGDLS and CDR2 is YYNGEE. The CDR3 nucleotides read TGTGCCAGCAGTCGGACAGGGAGTACTGAAGCTTTCTTT. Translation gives CASSRTGSTEAFF.